This T cell receptor (beta chain) was found in a study of human T cells and chemical hapten exposure. Whole-study context: 2% DPC applied to an approximately 2 cm by approximately 2 cm arm area sensitized donors.

There are a few counts of this clonotype. Its target is not known. A single record per CDR3 protein comes from TCRdb applying MiXCR to the RACE reads. This table holds roughly 140,000 distinct CDR3 sequences, around 11% found once. As to time point: patch test 2, 6 weeks after DPC sensitization. Noted treatment: therapeutic diphenylcyclopropenone sensitization with weekly scalp DPC. V dropped 0 bases and J dropped 9; count of bases not matched to a gene: 5. Germline CDR1 is MNHEY and CDR2 is SVGAGI. The CDR3 runs 14 residues. Study-level points and caveats: More PT1 expanded TCRs went with higher patch test scores. TCRs exceeding 1 in 1000 frequency stayed unchanged with DPC sensitization.

This TCR was sampled from a woman aged 45-65 years with alopecia areata. Some clones in this sample may be carry-over from other donors' samples. The chain recombines TRBV6-5 with TRBJ2-4; 7 nucleotides align to TRBD2. The sequencing used whole blood, collected in connection with sensitization to the hapten diphenylcyclopropenone (DPC). Here the CDR3 DNA reads TGTGCCAGCAGTTACTCCGGAGGGGAGGGCATTCAGTACTTC. It codes for CASSYSGGEGIQYF.